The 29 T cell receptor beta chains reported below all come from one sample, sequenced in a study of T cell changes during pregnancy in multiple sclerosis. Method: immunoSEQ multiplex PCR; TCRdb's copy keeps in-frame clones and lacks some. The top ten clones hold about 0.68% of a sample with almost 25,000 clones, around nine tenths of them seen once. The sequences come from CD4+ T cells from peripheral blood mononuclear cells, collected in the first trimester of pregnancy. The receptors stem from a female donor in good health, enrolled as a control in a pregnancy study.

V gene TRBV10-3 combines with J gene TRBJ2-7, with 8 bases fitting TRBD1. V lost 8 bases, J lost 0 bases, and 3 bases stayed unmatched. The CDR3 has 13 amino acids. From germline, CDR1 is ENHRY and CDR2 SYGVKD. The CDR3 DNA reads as TGTGCCATCCGACAGGGGAGCTCCTACGAGCAGTACTTC. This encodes CAIRQGSSYEQYF.

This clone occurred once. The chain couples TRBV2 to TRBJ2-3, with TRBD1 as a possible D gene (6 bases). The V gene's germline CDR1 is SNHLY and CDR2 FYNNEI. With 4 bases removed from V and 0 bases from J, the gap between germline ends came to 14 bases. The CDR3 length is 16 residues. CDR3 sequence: CASSVGQTRSTDTQYF. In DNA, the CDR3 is TGTGCCAGCAGTGTCGGACAGACCCGAAGCACAGATACGCAGTATTTT.

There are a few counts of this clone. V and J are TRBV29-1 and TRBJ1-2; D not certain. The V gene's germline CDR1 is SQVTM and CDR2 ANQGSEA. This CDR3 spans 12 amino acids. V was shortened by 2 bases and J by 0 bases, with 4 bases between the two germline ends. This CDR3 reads CSVENTNYGYTF. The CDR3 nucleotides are TGCAGCGTTGAAAATACTAACTATGGCTACACCTTC.

DNA for the CDR3: TGTGCCAGTAGGAGGGACAGGGAGGTATCTATCTATGGCTACACCTTC. Amino acid sequence: CASRRDREVSIYGYTF. The chain is built from TRBV19 and TRBJ1-2, with 9 bases that match TRBD1. The CDR3 contains 16 residues. The junction had 12 bases not matched to a gene; V was cut back by 6 bases and J by 4 bases. Per the germline V gene, CDR1 is LNHDA and CDR2 is SQIVND (reference sequence).

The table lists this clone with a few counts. The chain's CDR3 is CASSGDIAGELFF. The CDR3 nucleotides are TGCGCCAGCAGCGGGGACATCGCCGGGGAGCTGTTTTTT. The V gene is TRBV10-1, the J gene TRBJ2-2, with D perhaps TRBD1 (6 bases). The V end was cut by 6 bases, the J end by 6 bases, with 11 bases between. The CDR3 totals 13 residues. In germline, CDR1 is WNHNN, CDR2 SYGVQD (reference sequence).

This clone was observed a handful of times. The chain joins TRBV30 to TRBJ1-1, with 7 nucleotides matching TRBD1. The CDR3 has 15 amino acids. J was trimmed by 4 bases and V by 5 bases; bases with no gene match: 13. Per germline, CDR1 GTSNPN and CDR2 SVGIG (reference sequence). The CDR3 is CAWDEQGKVATEAFF. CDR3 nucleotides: TGTGCCTGGGATGAACAGGGGAAGGTTGCCACTGAAGCTTTCTTT.

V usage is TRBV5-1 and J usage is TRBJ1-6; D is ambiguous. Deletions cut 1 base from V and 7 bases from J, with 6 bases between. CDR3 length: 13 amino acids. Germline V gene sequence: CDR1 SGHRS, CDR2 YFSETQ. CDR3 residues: CASSLYSNSPLHF. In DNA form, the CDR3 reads TGCGCCAGCAGCTTGTACAGCAATTCACCCCTCCACTTT.

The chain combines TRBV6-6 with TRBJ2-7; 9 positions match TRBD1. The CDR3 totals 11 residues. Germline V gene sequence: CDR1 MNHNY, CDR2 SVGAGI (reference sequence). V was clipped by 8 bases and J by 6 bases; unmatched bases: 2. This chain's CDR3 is CASATGGEQYF. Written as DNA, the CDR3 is TGTGCCAGCGCGACAGGGGGCGAGCAGTACTTC.

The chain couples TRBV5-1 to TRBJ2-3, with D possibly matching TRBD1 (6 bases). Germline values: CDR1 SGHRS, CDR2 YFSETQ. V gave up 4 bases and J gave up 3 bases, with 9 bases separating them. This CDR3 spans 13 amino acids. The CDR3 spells CASSPTGTDTQYF. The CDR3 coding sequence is TGCGCCAGCAGCCCCACAGGGACAGATACGCAGTATTTT. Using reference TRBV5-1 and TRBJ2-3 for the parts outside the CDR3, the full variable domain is KAGVTQTPRYLIKTRGQQVTLSCSPISGHRSVSWYQQTPGQGLQFLFEYFSETQRNKGNFPGRFSGRQFSNSRSEMNVSTLELGDSALYLCASSPTGTDTQYFGPGTRLTVL.

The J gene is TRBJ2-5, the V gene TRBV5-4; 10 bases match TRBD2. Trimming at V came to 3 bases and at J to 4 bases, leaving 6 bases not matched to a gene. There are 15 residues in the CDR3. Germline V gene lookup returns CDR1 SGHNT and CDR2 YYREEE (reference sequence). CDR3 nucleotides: TGTGCCAGCAGCTATCGGCTAGCGGGAGCAGAGACCCAGTACTTC. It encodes CASSYRLAGAETQYF.

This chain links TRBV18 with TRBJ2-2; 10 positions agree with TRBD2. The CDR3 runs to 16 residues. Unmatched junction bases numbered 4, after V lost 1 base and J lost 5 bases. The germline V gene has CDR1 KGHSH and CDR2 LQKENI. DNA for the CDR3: TGTGCCAGCTCACCACTAGCGGGAGGAGAGACCGGGGAGCTGTTTTTT. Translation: CASSPLAGGETGELFF.

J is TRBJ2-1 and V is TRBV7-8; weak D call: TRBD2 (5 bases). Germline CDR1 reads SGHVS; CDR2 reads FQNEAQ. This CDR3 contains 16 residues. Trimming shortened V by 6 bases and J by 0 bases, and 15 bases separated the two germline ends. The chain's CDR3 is CASRASPRISYNEQFF. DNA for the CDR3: TGTGCCAGCAGAGCTAGCCCCCGAATCTCCTACAATGAGCAGTTCTTC. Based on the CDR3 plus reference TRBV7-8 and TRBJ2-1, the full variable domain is GAGVSQSPRYKVAKRGQDVALRCDPISGHVSLFWYQQALGQGPEFLTYFQNEAQLDKSGLPSDRFFAERPEGSVSTLKIQRTQQEDSAVYLCASRASPRISYNEQFFGPGTRLTVL.

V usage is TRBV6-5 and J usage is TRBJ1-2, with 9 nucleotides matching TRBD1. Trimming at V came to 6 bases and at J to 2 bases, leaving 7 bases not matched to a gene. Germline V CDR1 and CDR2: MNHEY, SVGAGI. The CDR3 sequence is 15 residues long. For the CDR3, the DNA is TGTGCCAGCAGCACGGACAGGGGATACAACTATGGCTACACCTTC. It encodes CASSTDRGYNYGYTF.

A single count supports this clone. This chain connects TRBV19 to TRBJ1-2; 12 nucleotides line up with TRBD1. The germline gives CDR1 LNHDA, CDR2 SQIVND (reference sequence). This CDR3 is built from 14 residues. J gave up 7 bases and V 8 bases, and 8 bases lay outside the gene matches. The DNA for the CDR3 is TGTGCCAGTTCGATCCGGGACAGGGGGCTTGGCTACACCTTC. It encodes CASSIRDRGLGYTF.

The CDR3 region is CASSPRVRDGELFF. DNA for the CDR3: TGTGCCAGCAGCCCCCGCGTACGTGATGGGGAGCTGTTTTTT. The V call is TRBV7-2, the J call TRBJ2-2; D ambiguous. This CDR3 has 14 residues. The germline V gene encodes CDR1 SGHTA and CDR2 FQGNSA. The germline V and J ends were trimmed by 5 bases and 8 bases, with 15 bases remaining between them. The full variable domain, its missing parts supplied by reference TRBV7-2 and TRBJ2-2, is GAGVSQSPSNKVTEKGKDVELRCDPISGHTALYWYRQSLGQGLEFLIYFQGNSAPDKSGLPSDRFSAERTGGSVSTLTIQRTQQEDSAVYLCASSPRVRDGELFFGEGSRLTVL.

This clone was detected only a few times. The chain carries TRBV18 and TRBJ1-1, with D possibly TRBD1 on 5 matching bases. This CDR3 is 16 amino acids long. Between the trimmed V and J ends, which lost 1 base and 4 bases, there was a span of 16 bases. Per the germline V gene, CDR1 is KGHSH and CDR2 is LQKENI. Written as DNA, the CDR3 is TGTGCCAGCTCACCACAAGGGGCATTCTCGGGCACTGAAGCTTTCTTT. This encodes CASSPQGAFSGTEAFF.

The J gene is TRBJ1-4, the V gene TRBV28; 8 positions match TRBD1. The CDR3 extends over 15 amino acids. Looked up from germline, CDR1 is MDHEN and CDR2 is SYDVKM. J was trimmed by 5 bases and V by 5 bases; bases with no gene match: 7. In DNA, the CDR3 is TGTGCCAGCAGTAGCGGACAGGGCTTCAATGAAAAACTGTTTTTT. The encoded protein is CASSSGQGFNEKLFF. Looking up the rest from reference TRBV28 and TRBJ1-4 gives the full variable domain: DVKVTQSSRYLVKRTGEKVFLECVQDMDHENMFWYRQDPGLGLRLIYFSYDVKMKEKGDIPEGYSVSREKKERFSLILESASTNQTSMYLCASSSGQGFNEKLFFGSGTQLSVL.

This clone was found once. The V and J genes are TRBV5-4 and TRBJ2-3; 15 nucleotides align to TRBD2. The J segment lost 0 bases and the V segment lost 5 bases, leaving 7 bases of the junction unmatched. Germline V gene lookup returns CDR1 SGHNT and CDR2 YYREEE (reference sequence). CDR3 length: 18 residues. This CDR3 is CASSPGLAGGTSTDTQYF. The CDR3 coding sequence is TGTGCCAGCAGTCCCGGACTAGCGGGAGGGACTAGCACAGATACGCAGTATTTT.

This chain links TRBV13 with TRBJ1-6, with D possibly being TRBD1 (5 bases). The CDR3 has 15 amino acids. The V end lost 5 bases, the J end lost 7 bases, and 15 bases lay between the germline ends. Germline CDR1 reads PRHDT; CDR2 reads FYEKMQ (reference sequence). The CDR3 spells CASSTRGGLNSPLHF. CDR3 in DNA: TGTGCCAGCAGCACTCGCGGGGGACTCAATTCACCCCTCCACTTT.

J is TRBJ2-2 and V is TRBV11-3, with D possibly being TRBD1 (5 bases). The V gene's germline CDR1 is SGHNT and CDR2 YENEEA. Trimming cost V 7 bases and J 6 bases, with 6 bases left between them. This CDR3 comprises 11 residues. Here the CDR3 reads CASKGAGELFF. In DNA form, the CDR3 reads TGTGCCAGCAAAGGGGCCGGGGAGCTGTTTTTT.

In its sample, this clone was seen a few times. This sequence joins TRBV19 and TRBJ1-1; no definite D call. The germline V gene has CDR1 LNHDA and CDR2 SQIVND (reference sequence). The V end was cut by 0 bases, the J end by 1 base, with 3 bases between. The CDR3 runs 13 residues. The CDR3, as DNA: TGTGCCAGTAGTATAGACAGGAACACTGAAGCTTTCTTT. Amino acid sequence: CASSIDRNTEAFF.

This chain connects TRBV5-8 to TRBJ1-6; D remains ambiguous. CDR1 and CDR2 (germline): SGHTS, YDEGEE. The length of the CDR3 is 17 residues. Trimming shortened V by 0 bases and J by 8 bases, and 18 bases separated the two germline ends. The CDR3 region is CASSLVTGFDDYSPLHF. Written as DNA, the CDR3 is TGTGCCAGCAGCTTGGTTACCGGGTTCGACGATTATTCACCCCTCCACTTT.

In DNA form, the CDR3 reads TGTGCCAGCAGTCTCTTCCGGACAGGGTCGAACTATGGCTACACCTTC. Its translation is CASSLFRTGSNYGYTF. This chain links TRBV28 with TRBJ1-2; 8 nucleotides align to TRBD1. Germline V CDR1 and CDR2: MDHEN, SYDVKM. With V trimmed by 5 bases and J by 2 bases, 10 bases remained unmatched. The CDR3 is 16 residues long.

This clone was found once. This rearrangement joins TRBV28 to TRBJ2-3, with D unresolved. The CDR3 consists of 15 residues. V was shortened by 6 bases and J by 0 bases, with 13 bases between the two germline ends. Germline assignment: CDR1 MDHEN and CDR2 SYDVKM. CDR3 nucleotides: TGTGCCAGCAGAGGCGGCAAAACTAGCACAGATACGCAGTATTTT. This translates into CASRGGKTSTDTQYF. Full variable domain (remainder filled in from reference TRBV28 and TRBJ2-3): DVKVTQSSRYLVKRTGEKVFLECVQDMDHENMFWYRQDPGLGLRLIYFSYDVKMKEKGDIPEGYSVSREKKERFSLILESASTNQTSMYLCASRGGKTSTDTQYFGPGTRLTVL.

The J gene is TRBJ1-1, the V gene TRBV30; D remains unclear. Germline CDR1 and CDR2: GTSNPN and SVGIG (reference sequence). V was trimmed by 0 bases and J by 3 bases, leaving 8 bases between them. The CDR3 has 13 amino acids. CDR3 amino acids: CAWSVRGDTEAFF. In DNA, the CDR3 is TGTGCCTGGAGTGTACGCGGCGACACTGAAGCTTTCTTT.

The CDR3 loop reads CASSGGPGQGVEKLFF. The DNA of the CDR3 is TGCGCCAGCAGCGGGGGACCGGGACAGGGGGTTGAAAAACTGTTTTTT. J is TRBJ1-4 and V is TRBV5-1; 11 bases map to TRBD1. The CDR3 extends over 16 amino acids. Per the germline V gene, CDR1 is SGHRS and CDR2 is YFSETQ. Germline trimming cut 4 bases from V and 7 bases from J; bases unmatched to any gene: 9.

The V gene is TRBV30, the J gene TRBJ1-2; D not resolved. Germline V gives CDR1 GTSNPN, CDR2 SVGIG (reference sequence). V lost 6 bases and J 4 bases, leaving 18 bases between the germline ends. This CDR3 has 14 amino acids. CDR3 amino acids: CACGSLETPYGYTF. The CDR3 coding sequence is TGTGCCTGCGGTTCTTTAGAGACACCCTATGGCTACACCTTC. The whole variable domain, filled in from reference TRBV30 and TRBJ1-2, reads SQTIHQWPATLVQPVGSPLSLECTVEGTSNPNLYWYRQAAGRGLQLLFYSVGIGQISSEVPQNLSASRPQDRQFILSSKKLLLSDSGFYLCACGSLETPYGYTFGSGTRLTVV.

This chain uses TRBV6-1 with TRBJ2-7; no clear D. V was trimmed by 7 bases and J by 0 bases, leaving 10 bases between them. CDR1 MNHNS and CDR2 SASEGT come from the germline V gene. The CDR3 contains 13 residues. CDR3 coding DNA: TGTGCCAGCATCGCTAGGAGCTCCTACGAGCAGTACTTC. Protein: CASIARSSYEQYF.

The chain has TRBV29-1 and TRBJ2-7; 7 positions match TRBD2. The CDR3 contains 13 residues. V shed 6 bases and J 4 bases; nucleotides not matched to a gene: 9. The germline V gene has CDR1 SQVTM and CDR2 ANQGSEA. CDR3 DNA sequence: TGCAGCGTGGGGGGGGTGGGGGGATACGAGCAGTACTTC. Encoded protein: CSVGGVGGYEQYF.